Given below is one T cell receptor beta chain in context. Its matching antigen is unknown. The CDR3 extends over 11 amino acids. V lost 3 bases to trimming and J lost 7 bases, with 9 bases between them. Germline CDR1 is DFQATT and CDR2 is SNEGSKA (reference sequence). This sample is drawn from a study of radiotherapy plus CTLA-4 blockade in lung cancer. The wider study: Objective responses were recorded in around 18% of patients, with disease control recorded in around 30%. Regarding the study as a whole: After radiotherapy and ipilimumab, tumor-derived clones expanded in peripheral blood. Early clonal dynamics of blood T cells, together with interferon-beta, were reported as the best response predictor.

Libraries were prepared by immunoSEQ multiplex PCR; TCRdb keeps only in-frame clonotypes and omits some of them. The table lists roughly 78,000 clones, about 80% of them singletons, with 7% to 7.5% in the top ten. The chain combines TRBV20-1 with TRBJ1-2, with D hard to call. The clonotype was recovered from a human donor with non-small cell lung cancer who had a complete response to radiotherapy plus ipilimumab. The sample was peripheral blood, taken from a patient treated with radiotherapy plus ipilimumab. DNA of the CDR3: TGCAGTGCTAGGCCGGAGGGTGGCTACACCTTC. This codes for CSARPEGGYTF.